These T cell receptor beta chains were read from a single sample in a study of T cell responses to AZD1222 COVID-19 vaccine. Data came from immunoSEQ multiplex PCR; TCRdb stores just in-frame clones and leaves some out. The data hold around 87,000 clones, with around 84% observed a single time. Sequenced here: peripheral blood, sampled on day 0 of AZD1222 vaccination. The receptors derive from an adult in good health. The CDR3 runs from the conserved cysteine through the conserved F or W. The D gene is left open where the match is weak. Clone size is given for some rows only: seen once, a few or many times, or a class if the clone is expanded.

V gene: TRBV7-3; J gene: TRBJ2-1; clone size: .; D gene: .; CDR3 DNA: TGTGCCAGCAGCTCCAAAACAGGGAGTCACTACAATGAGCAGTTCTTC; CDR3 protein: CASSSKTGSHYNEQFF
V gene: TRBV12-5; J gene: TRBJ2-7; clone size: .; D gene: .; CDR3 DNA: TGTGCTAGTGGTTTTAAGAGGTCCTACGAGCAGTACTTC; CDR3 protein: CASGFKRSYEQYF
V gene: TRBV18; J gene: TRBJ1-1; clone size: .; D gene: .; CDR3 DNA: TGTGCCAGCTCACCAGGGACACCCAGAGGGACTGAAGCTTTCTTT; CDR3 protein: CASSPGTPRGTEAFF
V gene: TRBV5-1; J gene: TRBJ2-2; clone size: .; D gene: TRBD1; CDR3 DNA: TGCGCCAGCAGCTTGTACCGGGACAGCCGTGCGAACACCGGGGAGCTGTTTTTT; CDR3 protein: CASSLYRDSRANTGELFF
V gene: TRBV6-6; J gene: TRBJ1-2; clone size: .; D gene: .; CDR3 DNA: TGTGCCAGCAGTCAATCCGGGAGGGACTATGGCTACACCTTC; CDR3 protein: CASSQSGRDYGYTF
V gene: TRBV7-9; J gene: TRBJ1-2; clone size: .; D gene: TRBD1; CDR3 DNA: TGTGCCAGCAGCTTGATCCCGGACAGGGTTAAGGATGGCTACACCTTC; CDR3 protein: CASSLIPDRVKDGYTF
V gene: TRBV5-4; J gene: TRBJ1-6; clone size: once; D gene: TRBD1; CDR3 DNA: TGTGCCAGCAGCCCGATGGACAGGGGGCGGTCACCCCTCCACTTT; CDR3 protein: CASSPMDRGRSPLHF
V gene: TRBV5-1; J gene: TRBJ2-7; clone size: .; D gene: .; CDR3 DNA: TGCGCCAGCAGTACACCAGGCTACGAGCAGTACTTC; CDR3 protein: CASSTPGYEQYF
V gene: TRBV5-1; J gene: TRBJ1-2; clone size: .; D gene: .; CDR3 DNA: TGCGCCAGCAGTCCGGAGGGACAAGGAGACCGTGGCTACACCTTC; CDR3 protein: CASSPEGQGDRGYTF
V gene: TRBV28; J gene: TRBJ1-3; clone size: .; D gene: .; CDR3 DNA: TGTGCCAGCAGTTTCTTAACCCCTGGGCGAAACACCATATATTTT; CDR3 protein: CASSFLTPGRNTIYF
V gene: TRBV6-5; J gene: TRBJ1-4; clone size: .; D gene: .; CDR3 DNA: TGTGCCAGCAGTAACTCAGGGGTTTTGATGAAACTGTTTTTT; CDR3 protein: CASSNSGVLMKLFF
V gene: TRBV6-5; J gene: TRBJ2-7; clone size: once; D gene: TRBD1; CDR3 DNA: TGTGCCAGCAGAATAGACAGGGGAAGGACCTACGAGCAGTACTTC; CDR3 protein: CASRIDRGRTYEQYF
V gene: TRBV10-2; J gene: TRBJ1-5; clone size: medium-sized; D gene: .; CDR3 DNA: TGCGCCAGCTCGACTGGAGATAGCAATCAGCCCCAGCATTTT; CDR3 protein: CASSTGDSNQPQHF
V gene: TRBV5-1; J gene: TRBJ1-2; clone size: .; D gene: TRBD1; CDR3 DNA: TGCGCCAGCAGCTTGGCCACAGGGGAGGATGGCTACACCTTC; CDR3 protein: CASSLATGEDGYTF
V gene: TRBV19; J gene: TRBJ1-1; clone size: .; D gene: TRBD1; CDR3 DNA: TGTGCCAGTAACCCCGGACAGGGGAGCACTGAAGCTTTCTTT; CDR3 protein: CASNPGQGSTEAFF
V gene: TRBV19; J gene: TRBJ1-1; clone size: .; D gene: .; CDR3 DNA: TGTGCCAGTAGTATCTCGAACGGGTACGGGAACACTGAAGCTTTCTTT; CDR3 protein: CASSISNGYGNTEAFF
V gene: TRBV9; J gene: TRBJ1-1; clone size: .; D gene: .; CDR3 DNA: TGTGCCAGCAGCGTAGCTGGGGAGACTGAAGCTTTCTTT; CDR3 protein: CASSVAGETEAFF